Each of the 14 T cell receptor beta chains below was sequenced from the same sample in a study of blood T cell repertoires in COVID-19. Sequenced by immunoSEQ multiplex PCR; TCRdb stores in-frame clones only, minus some. The profile covers around 160,000 clones, with approximately 78% appearing a single time and roughly 15% taken by the ten largest. The sample was peripheral blood. Receptors originate from a human donor with acute or convalescent COVID-19. The donor label of this sample is uncertain.

The gene calls are TRBV5-4 and TRBJ1-3, with 8 bases fitting TRBD1. The germline CDR1 and CDR2 sequences are SGHNT and YYREEE (reference sequence). The CDR3 is 14 amino acids. Trimming took 4 bases from V and 4 from J; bases not matched to a gene: 4. In DNA form, the CDR3 reads TGTGCCAGCAGCACACGGACAGGGGGAAACACCATATATTTT. Protein: CASSTRTGGNTIYF. Together with reference TRBV5-4 and TRBJ1-3, the CDR3 gives the full variable domain: ETGVTQSPTHLIKTRGQQVTLRCSSQSGHNTVSWYQQALGQGPQFIFQYYREEENGRGNFPPRFSGLQFPNYSSELNVNALELDDSALYLCASSTRTGGNTIYFGEGSWLTVV.

The CDR3 spells CASGGGGETQYF. The CDR3 nucleotides read TGTGCCAGCGGTGGGGGGGGCGAGACCCAGTACTTC. This chain connects TRBV11-1 to TRBJ2-5, with D possibly TRBD2 on 7 matching bases. From germline, CDR1 is SGHAT and CDR2 FQDESV (reference sequence). Trimming took 8 bases from V and 5 from J, leaving 12 bases between them. CDR3 length: 12 residues.

The rearrangement joins TRBV14 to TRBJ2-3; TRBD2 matches 9 bases. Looked up from germline, CDR1 is SGHDN and CDR2 is FVKESK. Germline trimming cut 1 base from V and 2 bases from J; bases unmatched to any gene: 7. The length of the CDR3 is 17 residues. The CDR3 sequence is CASSQGIAGAYTDTQYF. The DNA of the CDR3 is TGTGCCAGCAGCCAAGGGATAGCGGGGGCCTACACAGATACGCAGTATTTT.

The chain carries TRBV29-1 and TRBJ1-1; D perhaps matches TRBD1 (5 bases). Trimming left V 5 bases short and J 4 bases short, with 11 bases between. Germline assignment: CDR1 SQVTM and CDR2 ANQGSEA. The CDR3 loop spans 12 amino acids. This CDR3 reads CSVLVQGTEAFF. The CDR3 DNA sequence: TGCAGCGTTCTGGTCCAGGGCACTGAAGCTTTCTTT.

The chain has TRBV6-5 and TRBJ1-5; TRBD1 aligns across 7 bases. This CDR3 comprises 14 residues. V shed 9 bases and J 2 bases; nucleotides not matched to a gene: 7. Looked up from germline, CDR1 is MNHEY and CDR2 is SVGAGI. CDR3 bases: TGTGCCAGTCGCACAGGGGACGGCAATCAGCCCCAGCATTTT. Encoded protein: CASRTGDGNQPQHF.

The CDR3 sequence: CASSFGQGTEAFF. The CDR3 bases are TGTGCCAGCAGCTTCGGTCAGGGTACTGAAGCTTTCTTT. The chain uses TRBV11-3 and TRBJ1-1; weak D call: TRBD1 (5 bases). Trimming removed 3 bases from V and 5 bases from J, with 10 bases in between. Germline CDR1 and CDR2: SGHNT and YENEEA. The CDR3 spans 13 residues.

The rearrangement links TRBV29-1 to TRBJ1-5, with 7 bases aligning to TRBD1. CDR1 is SQVTM and CDR2 is ANQGSEA in the germline V gene. CDR3 size: 13 residues. J was trimmed by 3 bases and V by 4 bases; bases with no gene match: 3. The CDR3 nucleotides are TGCAGCGTTGCGGGACAGCTCAATCAGCCCCAGCATTTT. Its translation: CSVAGQLNQPQHF.

V gene TRBV29-1 combines with J gene TRBJ1-1; D is uncertain. Per germline, CDR1 SQVTM and CDR2 ANQGSEA. The V gene lost 4 bases and the J gene lost 3 bases, with 12 bases spanning the gap. This CDR3 comprises 13 residues. CDR3 coding DNA: TGCAGCGTTGCCACCCGTGGAGACACTGAAGCTTTCTTT. Translation gives CSVATRGDTEAFF.

The chain links TRBV19 to TRBJ2-2; D perhaps matches TRBD2 (6 bases). Germline V gene sequence: CDR1 LNHDA, CDR2 SQIVND (reference sequence). Trimming cost V 5 bases and J 3 bases, with 19 bases left between them. CDR3 size: 17 residues. The CDR3 nucleotides read TGTGCCAGTAGTCAGAGGGGAGGCGGGGCGGACACCGGGGAGCTGTTTTTT. Translated, it gives CASSQRGGGADTGELFF.

The chain couples TRBV5-5 to TRBJ1-2, with a weak D call TRBD1 (5 bases). The V and J ends lost 0 bases and 4 bases respectively, with 13 bases between them. The length of the CDR3 is 15 residues. Per the germline V gene, CDR1 is SGHKS and CDR2 is YYEKEE (reference sequence). The CDR3 spells CASSLAGAGGYGYTF. In DNA form, the CDR3 reads TGTGCCAGCAGCTTGGCTGGGGCGGGGGGCTATGGCTACACCTTC. Drawing the rest from reference TRBV5-5 and TRBJ1-2, the complete variable domain is DAGVTQSPTHLIKTRGQQVTLRCSPISGHKSVSWYQQVLGQGPQFIFQYYEKEERGRGNFPDRFSARQFPNYSSELNVNALLLGDSALYLCASSLAGAGGYGYTFGSGTRLTVV.

The chain is built from TRBV10-3 and TRBJ1-3; no firm D call. Between the trimmed V and J ends, which lost 10 bases and 0 bases, there was a span of 22 bases. The length of the CDR3 is 17 residues. CDR1 and CDR2 from the germline V gene are ENHRY and SYGVKD. CDR3 in DNA: TGTGCCACCAGATATTTGACCGAGGGTAGCTCTGGAAACACCATATATTTT. It specifies CATRYLTEGSSGNTIYF.

This rearrangement joins TRBV19 to TRBJ1-6; D unclear. Trimming removed 4 bases at V and 4 bases at J, with 11 bases between. The germline gives CDR1 LNHDA, CDR2 SQIVND (reference sequence). The CDR3 spans 15 residues. CDR3 in DNA: TGTGCCAGTAGTACCAGTGAGGGATATAATTCACCCCTCCACTTT. Protein product: CASSTSEGYNSPLHF.

This chain links TRBV11-2 with TRBJ2-2; 7 nucleotides line up with TRBD2. From germline, CDR1 is SGHAT and CDR2 FQNNGV. CDR3 length equals 15 residues. The trim removed 2 bases at V and 5 bases at J, leaving 5 bases unmatched. DNA for the CDR3: TGTGCCAGCAGCTTAATGCGGGGAGGGACCGGGGAGCTGTTTTTT. Translating gives CASSLMRGGTGELFF.

The CDR3 sequence is CASSSTSGGTGELFF. Here the CDR3 DNA reads TGTGCCAGCAGCTCGACTAGCGGGGGCACCGGGGAGCTGTTTTTT. This chain links TRBV7-8 with TRBJ2-2, with 12 bases that match TRBD2. Germline V CDR1 and CDR2: SGHVS, FQNEAQ. The ends lost 4 bases at V and 4 bases at J; junction bases unmatched: 1. The CDR3 has 15 residues.